One and the same sample provided the 32 T cell receptor beta chains below, sequenced in a study of blood T cell repertoires in COVID-19. Libraries were prepared by immunoSEQ multiplex PCR; TCRdb keeps only in-frame clonotypes and omits some of them. The repertoire holds more than 85,000 clones, with 65% to 90% as singletons. The sequenced sample consisted of peripheral blood. Receptor source: a woman over 75 with active or convalescent COVID-19.

The chain uses TRBV5-1 and TRBJ2-7, with 11 positions matching TRBD2. The CDR3 has 15 amino acids. From germline, CDR1 is SGHRS and CDR2 YFSETQ. V shed 4 bases and J 1 base; nucleotides not matched to a gene: 4. CDR3 in amino acids: CASSKLAGGSYEQYF. CDR3 nucleotide sequence: TGCGCCAGCAGCAAGCTAGCGGGAGGATCCTACGAGCAGTACTTC.

V gene TRBV5-6 combines with J gene TRBJ1-1; D may be TRBD1 (6 bases). Trimming cost V 5 bases and J 1 base, with 15 bases left between them. The CDR3 is made up of 15 amino acids. Germline V gene data show CDR1 as SGHDT and CDR2 as YYEEEE. CDR3 region: CASRDRPGQNTEAFF. CDR3 DNA sequence: TGTGCCAGCAGGGACAGACCGGGACAGAACACTGAAGCTTTCTTT.

J is TRBJ1-5 and V is TRBV30; D is perhaps TRBD1 (6 bases). From germline, CDR1 is GTSNPN and CDR2 SVGIG (reference sequence). The CDR3 has 14 residues. The V end was cut by 4 bases, the J end by 0 bases, with 10 bases between. The CDR3 nucleotides are TGTGCCTGGATGGCAGGGGATAGCAATCAGCCCCAGCATTTT. Amino acid sequence: CAWMAGDSNQPQHF.

J is TRBJ1-5 and V is TRBV28; D might be TRBD1 (5 bases). V lost 5 bases to trimming and J lost 7 bases, with 18 bases between them. This CDR3 has 15 residues. CDR1 and CDR2 (germline): MDHEN, SYDVKM. CDR3 amino acids: CASSLHGGGRQPQHF. The DNA for the CDR3 is TGTGCCAGCAGTCTCCACGGGGGGGGACGGCAGCCCCAGCATTTT.

The chain has TRBV19 and TRBJ2-7; the match to TRBD1 covers 7 bases. V shed 5 bases, J shed 4 bases, and the junction held 5 bases outside the gene matches. The germline gives CDR1 LNHDA, CDR2 SQIVND (reference sequence). CDR3 length: 13 amino acids. The chain's CDR3 is CASSETGLYEQYF. In DNA, the CDR3 is TGTGCCAGTAGTGAGACAGGGTTGTACGAGCAGTACTTC. The complete variable domain, with remaining parts taken from reference TRBV19 and TRBJ2-7, reads DGGITQSPKYLFRKEGQNVTLSCEQNLNHDAMYWYRQDPGQGLRLIYYSQIVNDFQKGDIAEGYSVSREKKESFPLTVTSAQKNPTAFYLCASSETGLYEQYFGPGTRLTVT.

The chain has TRBV5-6 and TRBJ1-1, with TRBD1 as a possible D gene (5 bases). Trimming removed 5 bases from V and 1 base from J, with 9 bases in between. The CDR3 consists of 13 residues. Germline CDR1 is SGHDT and CDR2 is YYEEEE. CDR3 nucleotides: TGTGCCAGCAGGCAGACAGAGAACACTGAAGCTTTCTTT. Translated, it gives CASRQTENTEAFF.

The chain uses TRBV9 and TRBJ2-2; D possibly corresponds to TRBD2 (5 bases). The V gene lost 3 bases and the J gene lost 3 bases, with 21 bases spanning the gap. The CDR3 consists of 18 residues. CDR1 and CDR2 from the germline V gene are SGDLS and YYNGEE. In DNA form, the CDR3 reads TGTGCCAGCAGCGCATCCATGGACGGACCCGGGGACACCGGGGAGCTGTTTTTT. Translated, it gives CASSASMDGPGDTGELFF.

This chain uses TRBV19 with TRBJ1-1, with D uncertain. The CDR3 is 13 residues long. The germline V and J ends were trimmed by 3 bases and 0 bases, with 5 bases remaining between them. Per germline, CDR1 LNHDA and CDR2 SQIVND (reference sequence). The CDR3 spells CASSMSLNTEAFF. For the CDR3, the DNA is TGTGCCAGTAGTATGAGTCTGAACACTGAAGCTTTCTTT.

This clone was seen only once. The J gene is TRBJ2-2, the V gene TRBV5-1; no reliable D call. CDR3 length equals 14 residues. Trimming took off 7 bases at V and 1 base at J, with 11 bases between the two ends. Looked up from germline, CDR1 is SGHRS and CDR2 is YFSETQ. In DNA, the CDR3 is TGCGCCAGCGCGAGGCGGATGAACACCGGGGAGCTGTTTTTT. This gives the protein CASARRMNTGELFF.

The rearrangement uses TRBV6-6 and TRBJ1-5; D uncertain. Germline V CDR1 and CDR2: MNHNY, SVGAGI (reference sequence). The CDR3 is 12 amino acids. Trimming stripped 8 bases from V and 0 bases from J, with 5 bases between. The CDR3 spells CASAVSNQPQHF. For the CDR3, the DNA is TGTGCCAGCGCGGTTAGCAATCAGCCCCAGCATTTT.

This clone was seen only once. The V and J genes are TRBV5-1 and TRBJ2-5, with 9 bases matching TRBD2. The CDR3 consists of 16 residues. V lost 4 bases and J lost 4; bases outside the gene matches: 11. The germline V gene has CDR1 SGHRS and CDR2 YFSETQ. DNA of the CDR3: TGCGCCAGCAGCCCAACTAGCGGGTACGGGTCAGAGACCCAGTACTTC. Amino acids: CASSPTSGYGSETQYF.

V is TRBV28 and J is TRBJ2-7, with TRBD2 as a possible D gene (5 bases). Per germline, CDR1 MDHEN and CDR2 SYDVKM. Trimming shortened V by 8 bases and J by 2 bases, and 13 bases separated the two germline ends. CDR3 size: 13 residues. CDR3 sequence reads: CASLAGGPYEQYF. The CDR3 bases are TGTGCCAGCCTAGCCGGAGGCCCCTACGAGCAGTACTTC.

On this clone: Additional DNA sequences in this sample encode the identical CDR3. The chain is built from TRBV3-1 (or the pseudogene TRBV3-2) and TRBJ2-7; 12 nucleotides line up with TRBD2. This CDR3 has 15 amino acids. CDR1 and CDR2 (germline): LGHDT, YNNKEL (reference sequence). V lost 1 base, J lost 2 bases, and 0 bases stayed unmatched. In nucleotides, the CDR3 is TGTGCCAGCAGCCAAGGACTAGCGGGGGCCTACGAGCAGTACTTC. Translated: CASSQGLAGAYEQYF.

The gene calls are TRBV3-1 (or the pseudogene TRBV3-2) and TRBJ2-7; 9 bases match TRBD2. Germline lookup yields CDR1 LGHDT and CDR2 YNNKEL (reference sequence). The CDR3 is 15 residues long. The trim removed 3 bases at V and 2 bases at J, leaving 5 bases unmatched. CDR3 DNA sequence: TGTGCCAGCAGCCAGGCTAGCGGGGTAACCTACGAGCAGTACTTC. Translation: CASSQASGVTYEQYF.

The rearrangement uses TRBV7-9 and TRBJ2-7, with TRBD2 matching over 9 bases. V was pared by 3 bases and J by 1 base, with 4 bases of the junction left unmatched. The CDR3 has 15 amino acids. CDR1 SEHNR and CDR2 FQNEAQ come from the germline V gene (reference sequence). The CDR3 DNA follows: TGTGCCAGCAGCTTCATTAGCGGGAGTTCCTACGAGCAGTACTTC. Its protein is CASSFISGSSYEQYF.

The V and J genes are TRBV20-1 and TRBJ1-3; D might be TRBD1 (6 bases). V lost 3 bases, J lost 0 bases, and 15 bases lay in between. CDR1 DFQATT and CDR2 SNEGSKA come from the germline V gene (reference sequence). This CDR3 comprises 16 residues. CDR3 DNA: TGCAGTGCTAGTAGTCAGGGGAAAAGCTCTGGAAACACCATATATTTT. This gives the protein CSASSQGKSSGNTIYF.

In this sample, this clone turned up once. The chain links TRBV7-3 to TRBJ2-1, with a tentative D call TRBD1 (6 bases). With 8 bases removed from V and 5 bases from J, the gap between germline ends came to 16 bases. Germline V gene sequence: CDR1 SGHTA, CDR2 FQGTGA. The CDR3 length is 14 residues. The CDR3 protein is CASGMRGIHNEQFF. DNA of the CDR3: TGTGCCAGCGGTATGAGGGGGATCCACAATGAGCAGTTCTTC. Complete variable domain (other parts from reference TRBV7-3 and TRBJ2-1): GAGVSQTPSNKVTEKGKYVELRCDPISGHTALYWYRQSLGQGPEFLIYFQGTGAADDSGLPNDRFFAVRPEGSVSTLKIQRTERGDSAVYLCASGMRGIHNEQFFGPGTRLTVL.

V is TRBV19 and J is TRBJ2-7; 9 nucleotides agree with TRBD1. Germline V gene sequence: CDR1 LNHDA, CDR2 SQIVND (reference sequence). The length of the CDR3 is 14 residues. The trim removed 7 bases at V and 0 bases at J, leaving 4 bases unmatched. The CDR3 DNA reads TGTGCCAGTAAGGGACAGGGAAGCTCCTACGAGCAGTACTTC. Translated: CASKGQGSSYEQYF.

The rearrangement links TRBV3-1 (or the pseudogene TRBV3-2) to TRBJ2-7; D call uncertain. V shed 1 base and J shed 3 bases, with 13 bases lying between them. CDR3 length equals 15 residues. Per the germline V gene, CDR1 is LGHDT and CDR2 is YNNKEL (reference sequence). CDR3 DNA: TGTGCCAGCAGCCAAGTTCCGAGGCCCCACTACGAGCAGTACTTC. Its translation is CASSQVPRPHYEQYF.

The chain joins TRBV5-4 to TRBJ2-1, with 7 nucleotides matching TRBD2. This CDR3 has 15 amino acids. V lost 2 bases, J lost 0 bases, and 2 bases stayed unmatched. Germline CDR1 SGHNT, CDR2 YYREEE (reference sequence). CDR3 protein: CASSLERGSYNEQFF. The DNA for the CDR3 is TGTGCCAGCAGCTTAGAGCGGGGCTCCTACAATGAGCAGTTCTTC.

Concerning this clone: One junction end disagrees with the germline gene, perhaps due to a read error. The rearrangement uses TRBV3-1 (or the pseudogene TRBV3-2) and TRBJ2-6; D perhaps matches TRBD1 (5 bases). The CDR3 runs to 17 residues. The germline CDR1 and CDR2 sequences are LGHDT and YNNKEL (reference sequence). The CDR3 is CASSQLGWVSGANVPTF. The CDR3 coding sequence is TGTGCCAGCAGCCAACTAGGGTGGGTCTCTGGGGCCAACGTCCCGACTTTC.

The V gene is TRBV28, the J gene TRBJ1-6; no clear D gene. CDR3 size: 15 residues. Between the trimmed V and J ends, which lost 6 bases and 0 bases, there was a span of 9 bases. The germline gives CDR1 MDHEN, CDR2 SYDVKM. The CDR3 sequence: CASSKLSSYNSPLHF. DNA for the CDR3: TGTGCCAGCAGCAAGCTGAGCTCCTATAATTCACCCCTCCACTTT.

The chain uses TRBV28 and TRBJ2-1; possibly TRBD2 for D (5 bases). The V end was cut by 3 bases, the J end by 10 bases, with 16 bases between. The germline gives CDR1 MDHEN, CDR2 SYDVKM. CDR3 length equals 14 residues. The CDR3 region is CASSLPPEIAEQFF. CDR3 DNA sequence: TGTGCCAGCAGTTTGCCCCCGGAGATAGCGGAGCAGTTCTTC.

The chain couples TRBV5-6 to TRBJ2-1; 15 nucleotides agree with TRBD2. Looked up from germline, CDR1 is SGHDT and CDR2 is YYEEEE. The CDR3 totals 18 residues. Losses at the gene ends were 4 bases for V and 3 bases for J; bases not matched to a gene: 8. The CDR3 DNA follows: TGTGCCAGCAGCCCCGGACTAGCGGGAGGGCCGGGCTACAATGAGCAGTTCTTC. Amino acid sequence: CASSPGLAGGPGYNEQFF.

The V and J genes are TRBV6-5 and TRBJ1-5, with 9 bases fitting TRBD1. The CDR3 has 16 amino acids. The germline V gene encodes CDR1 MNHEY and CDR2 SVGAGI. The junction had 7 bases not matched to a gene; V was cut back by 4 bases and J by 3 bases. CDR3 sequence: CASSCLGTGINQPQHF. CDR3 DNA sequence: TGTGCCAGCAGTTGTCTCGGGACAGGGATCAATCAGCCCCAGCATTTT.

With respect to this clone: At one of its ends the junction is not consistent with the germline gene, which may arise from a read error. The chain links TRBV6-1 to TRBJ2-5; 8 positions agree with TRBD2. Germline CDR1 reads MNHNS; CDR2 reads SASEGT. The CDR3 covers 13 residues. The CDR3 sequence: CASSKAGAETQYF. The CDR3 DNA reads TGTGCCAGCAGTAAAGCGGGAGCGGAGACCCAGTACTTC.

This chain joins TRBV6-2 or TRBV6-3 and TRBJ2-1, with 8 bases identical to TRBD2. Germline CDR1 MNHEY, CDR2 SVGEGT. This CDR3 is 15 amino acids long. Trimming took 4 bases from V and 3 from J; bases not matched to a gene: 5. The CDR3 nucleotides are TGTGCCAGCAGTTCTCCGGGACTAGACTACAATGAGCAGTTCTTC. Amino acids: CASSSPGLDYNEQFF.

The chain has TRBV28 and TRBJ1-4, with TRBD1 identical over 11 bases. V lost 4 bases to trimming and J lost 6 bases; unmatched junction nucleotides: 4. This CDR3 region has 15 residues. CDR1 and CDR2 from the germline V gene are MDHEN and SYDVKM. The CDR3 loop is CASSSPGQGDEKLFF. The CDR3 nucleotides are TGTGCCAGCAGTTCACCGGGACAGGGGGATGAAAAACTGTTTTTT.

This chain joins TRBV19 and TRBJ2-7; 13 bases align to TRBD2. From germline, CDR1 is LNHDA and CDR2 SQIVND (reference sequence). The CDR3 loop spans 14 amino acids. With 5 bases clipped from V and 4 bases from J, the junction kept 2 bases outside the gene matches. The DNA of the CDR3 is TGTGCCAGTAGTCAGGGACTAGCGGGGTACGAGCAGTACTTC. It encodes CASSQGLAGYEQYF.

The CDR3 bases are TGTGCCAGCAAGACGGGACTAGCGGTCACAGATACGCAGTATTTT. Its translation: CASKTGLAVTDTQYF. The chain has TRBV2 and TRBJ2-3; 11 nucleotides match TRBD2. Germline CDR1 and CDR2: SNHLY and FYNNEI. The junction had 5 bases not matched to a gene; V was cut back by 7 bases and J by 2 bases. This CDR3 region has 15 residues.

V and J are TRBV24-1 and TRBJ2-5; perhaps TRBD1 as D (7 bases). CDR3 length: 14 amino acids. Germline V gene sequence: CDR1 KGHDR, CDR2 SFDVKD. Trimming removed 4 bases at V and 7 bases at J, with 15 bases between. CDR3 sequence reads: CATSDTGVGGTQYF. The CDR3 DNA reads TGTGCCACCAGTGACACAGGGGTGGGGGGGACCCAGTACTTC.

The gene calls are TRBV11-2 and TRBJ1-2; TRBD1 matches at 9 bases. V was clipped by 5 bases and J by 7 bases; unmatched bases: 8. CDR1 and CDR2 (germline): SGHAT, FQNNGV. The CDR3 spans 14 residues. The CDR3 sequence is CASSETQGAVGYTF. CDR3 sequence (DNA): TGTGCCAGCAGCGAAACACAGGGGGCCGTTGGCTACACCTTC. Using reference TRBV11-2 and TRBJ1-2 for the parts outside the CDR3, the full variable domain is EAGVAQSPRYKIIEKRQSVAFWCNPISGHATLYWYQQILGQGPKLLIQFQNNGVVDDSQLPKDRFSAERLKGVDSTLKIQPAKLEDSAVYLCASSETQGAVGYTFGSGTRLTVV.